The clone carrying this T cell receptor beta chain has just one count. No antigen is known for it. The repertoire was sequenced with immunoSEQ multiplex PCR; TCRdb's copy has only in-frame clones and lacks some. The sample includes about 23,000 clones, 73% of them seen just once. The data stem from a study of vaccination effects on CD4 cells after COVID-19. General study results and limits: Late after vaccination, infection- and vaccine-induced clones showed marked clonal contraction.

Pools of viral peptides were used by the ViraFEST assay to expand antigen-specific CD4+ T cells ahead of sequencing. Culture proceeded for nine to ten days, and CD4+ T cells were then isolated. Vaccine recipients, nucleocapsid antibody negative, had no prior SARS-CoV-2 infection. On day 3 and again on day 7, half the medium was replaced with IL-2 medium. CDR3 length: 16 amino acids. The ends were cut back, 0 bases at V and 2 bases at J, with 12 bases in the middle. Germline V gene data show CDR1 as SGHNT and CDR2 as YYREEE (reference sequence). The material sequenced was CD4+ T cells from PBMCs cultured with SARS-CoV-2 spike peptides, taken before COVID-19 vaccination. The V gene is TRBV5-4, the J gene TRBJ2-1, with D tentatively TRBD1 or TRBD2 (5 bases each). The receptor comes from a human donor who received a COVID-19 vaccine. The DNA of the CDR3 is TGTGCCAGCAGCTTGGTTCAGAGGGGTCCCTACAATGAGCAGTTCTTC. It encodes CASSLVQRGPYNEQFF.